This TCR beta chain was obtained from a study of T cell clonotyping in hematopoietic cell transplantation. Study-level background: Recipients were bled about 28 days pretransplant and at posttransplant days 30, 100, 180. Study conclusions and caveats: Recipient TCR diversity dropped after transplant; expanded clonotypes rose from day 30 to 180. Without cell sorting, CD4 versus CD8 contributions remain unresolved.

Sequencing used immunoSEQ multiplex PCR; TCRdb keeps in-frame clones, though not all of them. The data contain about 8,400 clones, 85% to 90% of them singletons. The CDR3 contains 15 residues. Trimming cost V 4 bases and J 8 bases, with 20 bases left between them. The V gene's germline CDR1 is LGHNA and CDR2 YNFKEQ. About this clone itself: Its antigen is not identified.

This sequence was found in a male patient aged 55 to 69 who had an allogeneic stem cell transplant from a related donor, so the T cells may come from the graft donor. Some clones in this sample may be carry-over from other donors' samples. Here the sequenced sample was peripheral blood mononuclear cells, taken at the time of graft-versus-host disease after allogeneic stem cell transplant. This chain uses TRBV4-2 with TRBJ1-2; D gene ambiguous. The CDR3 here is CASSLGLHALGGYTF. The CDR3 coding sequence is TGTGCCAGCAGCCTCGGACTCCACGCCTTAGGGGGCTACACCTTC.